What follows are 28 T cell receptor beta chains derived from one specimen sequenced in a study of blood T cell repertoires in COVID-19. TCRdb keeps only in-frame clones here, not all; method: immunoSEQ multiplex PCR. The sample records roughly 340,000 clones, around 87% being singletons. Input material: PBMCs or T cells enriched from blood (not recorded which). The source is a man aged 40-49 years in a cohort exposed to, infected with or recovered from COVID-19 (not recorded which).

In the case of this clone: This sample includes further DNA sequences coding for the same CDR3. This chain connects TRBV29-1 to TRBJ1-1; 7 nucleotides align to TRBD1. The V and J ends lost 7 bases and 1 base, in that order; junction bases with no gene match: 3. In germline, CDR1 is SQVTM, CDR2 ANQGSEA. This CDR3 comprises 12 residues. CDR3 sequence: CSGGTANTEAFF. The CDR3 DNA is TGCAGCGGCGGGACAGCGAACACTGAAGCTTTCTTT.

In this sample, this clone turned up once. This chain connects TRBV28 to TRBJ2-2, with 9 bases matching TRBD1. The CDR3 runs 18 residues. Germline lookup yields CDR1 MDHEN and CDR2 SYDVKM. The V segment lost 3 bases and the J segment 6 bases; nucleotides outside the gene matches: 14. The CDR3 sequence: CASSFTSSNRGQAGELFF. The CDR3 DNA reads as TGTGCCAGCAGTTTTACTTCATCTAACAGGGGGCAAGCCGGGGAGCTGTTTTTT.

This chain links TRBV7-3 with TRBJ2-2, with a tentative D call TRBD1 (7 bases). The V and J ends lost 5 bases and 4 bases respectively, with 17 bases between them. The CDR3 consists of 16 residues. Germline V gene lookup returns CDR1 SGHTA and CDR2 FQGTGA. The CDR3, as DNA: TGTGCCAGCAGCGTACAGGGGACTTCGGGCACCGGGGAGCTGTTTTTT. This encodes CASSVQGTSGTGELFF.

This chain links TRBV5-1 with TRBJ2-1, with TRBD2 identical over 7 bases. CDR3 length equals 14 residues. The V segment lost 2 bases and the J segment 4 bases; nucleotides outside the gene matches: 3. Germline V lookup: CDR1 SGHRS, CDR2 YFSETQ. The CDR3: CASSFTREYNEQFF. DNA of the CDR3: TGCGCCAGCAGCTTTACGCGGGAGTACAATGAGCAGTTCTTC.

The chain is built from TRBV5-6 and TRBJ1-6; 9 bases line up with TRBD1. V lost 3 bases and J lost 0; bases outside the gene matches: 4. This CDR3 has 17 residues. Germline loops: CDR1 SGHDT, CDR2 YYEEEE. The CDR3 sequence: CASSSGTGSSYNSPLHF. The CDR3 region has the DNA TGTGCCAGCAGCTCCGGGACAGGGAGCTCCTATAATTCACCCCTCCACTTT.

The chain uses TRBV6-1 and TRBJ1-5, with D tentatively TRBD1 (6 bases). The germline V gene has CDR1 MNHNS and CDR2 SASEGT. Trimming shortened V by 2 bases and J by 0 bases, and 11 bases separated the two germline ends. CDR3 size: 16 residues. The CDR3 sequence: CASSEQGLNSNQPQHF. The CDR3 DNA is TGTGCCAGCAGTGAACAGGGGCTTAATAGCAATCAGCCCCAGCATTTT.

The chain carries TRBV5-1 and TRBJ1-3; maybe TRBD1 (6 bases). Trimming stripped 4 bases from V and 0 bases from J, with 11 bases between. The CDR3 length is 15 residues. CDR1 is SGHRS and CDR2 is YFSETQ in the germline V gene. The CDR3 region is CASSRTVSSGNTIYF. In nucleotides, the CDR3 is TGCGCCAGCAGCCGGACAGTCAGCTCTGGAAACACCATATATTTT.

J is TRBJ1-1 and V is TRBV5-1; D remains ambiguous. The germline V and J ends were trimmed by 0 bases and 2 bases, with 11 bases remaining between them. The CDR3 loop spans 15 amino acids. Germline V gene sequence: CDR1 SGHRS, CDR2 YFSETQ. The CDR3 is CASSLVTGPNTEAFF. In DNA, the CDR3 is TGCGCCAGCAGCTTGGTCACTGGTCCAAACACTGAAGCTTTCTTT.

CDR3: CASSLTGLAVKTTYNEQFF. The CDR3 coding sequence is TGTGCCAGCAGCCTAACGGGACTAGCGGTGAAGACTACCTACAATGAGCAGTTCTTC. The gene calls are TRBV7-9 and TRBJ2-1; 11 bases align to TRBD2. Trimming at V came to 5 bases and at J to 2 bases, leaving 14 bases not matched to a gene. The germline CDR1 and CDR2 sequences are SEHNR and FQNEAQ (reference sequence). This CDR3 spans 19 amino acids.

This chain connects TRBV14 to TRBJ1-1; possibly TRBD1 for D (5 bases). CDR3 length: 14 residues. Germline loops: CDR1 SGHDN, CDR2 FVKESK. The germline V and J ends were trimmed by 0 bases and 1 base, with 6 bases remaining between them. The CDR3, as DNA: TGTGCCAGCAGCCAAGAAACAGGGAACACTGAAGCTTTCTTT. This sequence encodes CASSQETGNTEAFF. The variable domain in full, completed from reference TRBV14 and TRBJ1-1, reads EAGVTQFPSHSVIEKGQTVTLRCDPISGHDNLYWYRRVMGKEIKFLLHFVKESKQDESGMPNNRFLAERTGGTYSTLKVQPAELEDSGVYFCASSQETGNTEAFFGQGTRLTVV.

This chain connects TRBV7-2 to TRBJ2-7; D perhaps matches TRBD2 (7 bases). Germline loops: CDR1 SGHTA, CDR2 FQGNSA. The CDR3 is 15 residues long. V was trimmed by 5 bases and J by 2 bases, leaving 16 bases between them. CDR3 amino acids: CASSGGQGGTYEQYF. Here the CDR3 DNA reads TGTGCCAGCAGCGGGGGGCAGGGAGGGACCTACGAGCAGTACTTC.

This chain uses TRBV11-2 with TRBJ1-6, with unresolved D. V lost 2 bases and J 0 bases, leaving 14 bases between the germline ends. From germline, CDR1 is SGHAT and CDR2 FQNNGV. This CDR3 is 18 amino acids long. In nucleotides, the CDR3 is TGTGCCAGCAGCTTACCAAGAGGTGGGAGCTCCTATAATTCACCCCTCCACTTT. Amino acid sequence: CASSLPRGGSSYNSPLHF.

This chain uses TRBV5-5 with TRBJ2-1; the D is unclear. The CDR3 length is 14 residues. The V end lost 0 bases, the J end lost 6 bases, and 10 bases lay between the germline ends. CDR1 and CDR2 (germline): SGHKS, YYEKEE (reference sequence). CDR3 sequence reads: CASSLGGRTNEQFF. Here the CDR3 DNA reads TGTGCCAGCAGCTTGGGTGGCAGAACCAATGAGCAGTTCTTC.

V and J are TRBV5-8 and TRBJ1-2, with D unresolved. The CDR3 consists of 12 residues. CDR1 is SGHTS and CDR2 is YDEGEE in the germline V gene. The V end was cut by 4 bases, the J end by 0 bases, with 4 bases between. CDR3 DNA sequence: TGTGCCAGCAGCCGGGCTAACTATGGCTACACCTTC. Its translation is CASSRANYGYTF. Together with reference TRBV5-8 and TRBJ1-2, the CDR3 gives the full variable domain: EAGVTQSPTHLIKTRGQQATLRCSPISGHTSVYWYQQALGLGLQFLLWYDEGEERNRGNFPPRFSGRQFPNYSSELNVNALELEDSALYLCASSRANYGYTFGSGTRLTVV.

This rearrangement joins TRBV7-2 to TRBJ1-4, with 9 bases lining up with TRBD1. Germline CDR1 is SGHTA and CDR2 is FQGNSA. Unmatched junction bases numbered 9, after V lost 5 bases and J lost 8 bases. The CDR3 is made up of 15 amino acids. CDR3 nucleotides: TGTGCCAGCAGCCCACAAACAGGGGGCGGAGAAAAACTGTTTTTT. This codes for CASSPQTGGGEKLFF.

The V gene is TRBV5-1, the J gene TRBJ1-6; perhaps TRBD1 as D (6 bases). The V and J ends lost 1 base and 5 bases respectively, with 13 bases between them. The CDR3 length is 16 residues. Germline V gives CDR1 SGHRS, CDR2 YFSETQ. CDR3 coding DNA: TGCGCCAGCAGCTTGTCACCAGACAGGAATAATTCACCCCTCCACTTT. Protein: CASSLSPDRNNSPLHF.

The CDR3 loop reads CASSFRPDLHSNQPQHF. The CDR3 nucleotides read TGTGCCAGCAGTTTCAGGCCTGACCTCCACAGCAATCAGCCCCAGCATTTT. This rearrangement joins TRBV28 to TRBJ1-5, with D unresolved. Germline assignment: CDR1 MDHEN and CDR2 SYDVKM. Trimming took off 3 bases at V and 1 base at J, with 16 bases between the two ends. The CDR3 length is 17 residues.

This clone was found once. J is TRBJ1-5 and V is TRBV6-8, with D maybe TRBD1 (6 bases). This CDR3 is 17 amino acids long. With 2 bases removed from V and 7 bases from J, the gap between germline ends came to 21 bases. Germline V CDR1 and CDR2: MNHGY, SAAAGT. The CDR3 region is CASSYPPGANFSQPQHF. CDR3 bases: TGTGCCAGCAGTTACCCCCCAGGGGCGAACTTCAGCCAGCCCCAGCATTTT.

At least ten counts were recorded for this clone. V and J are TRBV3-1 (or the pseudogene TRBV3-2) and TRBJ1-2, with D uncertain. This CDR3 is built from 12 residues. The V end lost 2 bases, the J end lost 7 bases, and 8 bases lay between the germline ends. In germline, CDR1 is LGHDT, CDR2 YNNKEL (reference sequence). As DNA, the CDR3 is TGTGCCAGCAGCCAACAGCGCGGTGGCTACACCTTC. This encodes CASSQQRGGYTF.

The V gene is TRBV7-9, the J gene TRBJ2-1, with a possible D match to TRBD2 (6 bases). Per germline, CDR1 SEHNR and CDR2 FQNEAQ (reference sequence). This CDR3 region has 17 residues. The V gene lost 4 bases and the J gene lost 13 bases, with 29 bases spanning the gap. CDR3 amino acids: CASSSADGTQSDLNQFF. DNA for the CDR3: TGTGCCAGCAGCTCCGCGGATGGGACTCAATCTGATTTAAATCAGTTCTTC.

The chain is built from TRBV5-4 and TRBJ2-2, with TRBD2 matching 11 bases. Losses at the gene ends were 5 bases for V and 2 bases for J; bases not matched to a gene: 5. Germline lookup yields CDR1 SGHNT and CDR2 YYREEE (reference sequence). CDR3 length: 16 amino acids. The DNA of the CDR3 is TGTGCCAGCAGACCTGGGACTAGCGGAAACACCGGGGAGCTGTTTTTT. Encoded protein: CASRPGTSGNTGELFF. The full variable domain, its missing parts supplied by reference TRBV5-4 and TRBJ2-2, is ETGVTQSPTHLIKTRGQQVTLRCSSQSGHNTVSWYQQALGQGPQFIFQYYREEENGRGNFPPRFSGLQFPNYSSELNVNALELDDSALYLCASRPGTSGNTGELFFGEGSRLTVL.

The V call is TRBV5-5, the J call TRBJ2-1; 12 nucleotides match TRBD2. The CDR3 runs 20 residues. V was clipped by 0 bases and J by 2 bases; unmatched bases: 12. Looked up from germline, CDR1 is SGHKS and CDR2 is YYEKEE (reference sequence). The CDR3 loop reads CASSLDFGLAGGITYNEQFF. Here the CDR3 DNA reads TGTGCCAGCAGCTTGGATTTCGGCCTAGCGGGAGGGATTACCTACAATGAGCAGTTCTTC.

This clone was detected only once. The gene calls are TRBV2 and TRBJ1-5; 8 nucleotides line up with TRBD1. CDR1 and CDR2 from the germline V gene are SNHLY and FYNNEI. Losses at the gene ends were 4 bases for V and 4 bases for J; bases not matched to a gene: 9. The CDR3 loop spans 16 amino acids. CDR3 protein: CASSVSTDRGNQPQHF. The CDR3 DNA is TGTGCCAGCAGTGTATCGACCGACAGGGGTAATCAGCCCCAGCATTTT.

By frequency in the sample, this clone is medium-sized. The V call is TRBV19, the J call TRBJ1-1; TRBD1 might be the D (5 bases). The CDR3 length is 15 residues. Trimming removed 9 bases at V and 1 base at J, with 18 bases between. In germline, CDR1 is LNHDA, CDR2 SQIVND (reference sequence). CDR3 sequence (DNA): TGTGCCAGCAAGCTTTCGGGACTGACGAACACTGAAGCTTTCTTT. Translating it yields CASKLSGLTNTEAFF.

J is TRBJ2-1 and V is TRBV10-3; 9 nucleotides align to TRBD2. The CDR3 runs 15 residues. With V trimmed by 7 bases and J by 9 bases, 13 bases remained unmatched. Germline CDR1 ENHRY, CDR2 SYGVKD. The CDR3 loop reads CAINPSGTIPSEQFF. CDR3 DNA: TGTGCCATCAACCCTAGCGGGACGATCCCCAGTGAGCAGTTCTTC.

The chain is built from TRBV6-1 and TRBJ2-7; D not resolved. Germline V gene lookup returns CDR1 MNHNS and CDR2 SASEGT. There are 14 residues in the CDR3. Deletions cut 2 bases from V and 4 bases from J, with 12 bases between. CDR3 coding DNA: TGTGCCAGCAGTGAACATCGGGTGATTTACGAGCAGTACTTC. Its protein is CASSEHRVIYEQYF.

The DNA for the CDR3 is TGTGCCAGCTCACCGGACAGGGACAATGAGCAGTTCTTC. This sequence encodes CASSPDRDNEQFF. This sequence joins TRBV18 and TRBJ2-1, with 8 positions matching TRBD1. Trimming at V came to 3 bases and at J to 5 bases, leaving 0 bases not matched to a gene. The CDR3 is 13 amino acids. CDR1 is KGHSH and CDR2 is LQKENI in the germline V gene.

This chain joins TRBV5-5 and TRBJ2-3; D gene uncertain. The CDR3 contains 15 residues. Deletions cut 1 base from V and 0 bases from J, with 9 bases between. Germline CDR1 and CDR2: SGHKS and YYEKEE (reference sequence). The DNA for the CDR3 is TGTGCCAGCAGCTTGAGCACTCCGAGCACAGATACGCAGTATTTT. Translation: CASSLSTPSTDTQYF.